This passage covers 17 T cell receptor beta chains from one sample sequenced in a study of T cells in women clearing cervical HPV infection. Sequencing used immunoSEQ multiplex PCR; TCRdb keeps in-frame clones, though not all of them. This sample's clone table lists fewer than 30,000 clones. Sequencing input: blood buffy coat. These receptors all come from a woman aged 18 to 75 with a cervical HPV16 infection that either progressed to CIN3+ or cleared (not recorded which).

The sequenced CDR3 bases are TGTGCCAGCAGTTTAAGGCACCCTTACGAG. Encoded protein: CASSLRHPYE. The whole CDR3 is CASSLRHPYEQYF. The gene calls are TRBV27 and TRBJ2-7; D is undetermined. From the germline J gene comes the end of the CDR3, since the read stops 3 residues before it. CDR1 MNHEY and CDR2 SMNVEV come from the germline V gene (reference sequence). V was pared by 2 bases and J by 4 bases, with 9 bases between. The CDR3 runs to 13 residues.

Concerning this clone: The read ends 3 residues before the CDR3 terminus; that terminus is restored from the germline J gene. The V call is TRBV4-2, the J call TRBJ2-3, with 16 positions matching TRBD2. There are 17 residues in the CDR3. Germline assignment: CDR1 LGHNA and CDR2 YNFKEQ. CDR3 DNA, as far as it was read: TGTGCCAGCAGCCTCGGGACTAGCGGGGGGGTACAAGAGACG. Translation: CASSLGTSGGVQET. The whole CDR3 protein reads CASSLGTSGGVQETQYF.

In regard to this clone: The read terminates 3 residues before the CDR3 end, so the remaining end is supplied by the germline J gene. This chain uses TRBV20-1 with TRBJ1-2; a weak D match, TRBD1 (6 bases). This CDR3 region has 13 residues. Germline V gene lookup returns CDR1 DFQATT and CDR2 SNEGSKA (reference sequence). V was pared by 2 bases and J by 3 bases, with 10 bases between. This CDR3 is CSARRGQYYGYTF. The covered CDR3 bases are TGCAGTGCTAGACGGGGACAATACTATGGC.

About this clone: Sequencing ends 3 residues short of the CDR3 end; the germline J gene provides the rest. This sequence joins TRBV20-1 and TRBJ2-2; 11 positions match TRBD2. With 3 bases clipped from V and 4 bases from J, the junction kept 10 bases outside the gene matches. Germline V lookup: CDR1 DFQATT, CDR2 SNEGSKA (reference sequence). This CDR3 has 17 amino acids. The CDR3 reads CSASSPLAGGGTGELFF. CDR3 bases read: TGCAGTGCTAGTTCCCCTCTAGCGGGAGGTGGCACCGGGGAG.

In regard to this clone: Read data end 3 residues before the CDR3 end; the end is taken from the germline J gene. The chain combines TRBV9 with TRBJ2-7; tentative D call: TRBD2 (7 bases). Germline V CDR1 and CDR2: SGDLS, YYNGEE. With 4 bases removed from V and 3 bases from J, the gap between germline ends came to 20 bases. The CDR3 spans 16 residues. The part of the CDR3 DNA that was read is TGTGCCAGCAGCACGGGGGGACACCGAGCCAACTACGAG. Amino acid sequence: CASSTGGHRANYE. The entire CDR3 protein reads CASSTGGHRANYEQYF.

Concerning this clone: Read data end 3 residues before the CDR3 end; the end is taken from the germline J gene. The genes are TRBV12-5 and TRBJ2-1, with 8 positions matching TRBD2. Unmatched junction bases numbered 9, after V lost 4 bases and J lost 4 bases. The CDR3 consists of 16 residues. In germline, CDR1 is LGHNT, CDR2 FRNRAP. The DNA read from the CDR3 is TGTGCTAGTGGTTCGGGGGCGGGGGGCACTTACAATGAG. This encodes CASGSGAGGTYNE. The whole CDR3 is CASGSGAGGTYNEQFF.

Turning to this clone: The read halts 3 residues ahead of the CDR3 end, with the missing end drawn from the germline J gene. The chain links TRBV19 to TRBJ2-7; 10 bases fit TRBD1. This CDR3 has 14 residues. Trimming took 5 bases from V and 3 from J; bases not matched to a gene: 4. The V gene's germline CDR1 is LNHDA and CDR2 SQIVND (reference sequence). The sequenced part of the CDR3 DNA is TGTGCCAGTAGTTACCGGGACAGGGGCTACGAG. It specifies CASSYRDRGYE. The full CDR3 reads CASSYRDRGYEQYF.

As regards this clone: The read is 3 residues too short to cover the CDR3 end, so that end is filled in from the germline J gene. The chain uses TRBV6-2 or TRBV6-3 and TRBJ2-2, with 11 bases that match TRBD1. The CDR3 runs to 16 residues. With V trimmed by 7 bases and J by 4 bases, 8 bases remained unmatched. The V gene's germline CDR1 is MNHEY and CDR2 SVGEGT. The CDR3 region is CASINGGTGGTGELFF. The covered CDR3 bases are TGTGCCAGCATCAATGGAGGGACAGGGGGCACCGGGGAG.

Worth noting for this clone: The sequenced fragment ends 3 residues before the CDR3 boundary, so the rest is inferred from the germline J gene. The genes are TRBV5-1 and TRBJ2-5, with 12 bases aligning to TRBD1. The CDR3 consists of 16 residues. Trimming removed 3 bases from V and 3 bases from J; junction bases left unmatched: 6. CDR1 and CDR2 (germline): SGHRS, YFSETQ. The CDR3 bases that were read are TGCGCCAGCAGCTGGGCCGGGACAGGGGGCGAAGAGACC. Its protein product is CASSWAGTGGEET. The entire CDR3 sequence reads CASSWAGTGGEETQYF.

On this clone itself: From the germline J gene comes the end of the CDR3, since the read stops 3 residues before it. This chain links TRBV7-8 with TRBJ2-5, with D tentatively TRBD1 (6 bases). Per the germline V gene, CDR1 is SGHVS and CDR2 is FQNEAQ. V lost 1 base to trimming and J lost 2 bases, with 11 bases between them. This CDR3 is 15 amino acids long. The part of the CDR3 DNA that was read is TGTGCCAGCAGCTTAGGAACAGGGCTACAAGAGACC. Translation: CASSLGTGLQET. The CDR3 in its entirety is CASSLGTGLQETQYF. The full variable domain, with the rest looked up from reference TRBV7-8 and TRBJ2-5, is GAGVSQSPRYKVAKRGQDVALRCDPISGHVSLFWYQQALGQGPEFLTYFQNEAQLDKSGLPSDRFFAERPEGSVSTLKIQRTQQEDSAVYLCASSLGTGLQETQYFGPGTRLLVL.

As for this clone: The CDR3 end is not reached by the read, which stops 3 residues before it; the germline J gene fills it in. This rearrangement joins TRBV20-1 to TRBJ2-3; D may match TRBD1 or TRBD2 (5 bases each). Germline loops: CDR1 DFQATT, CDR2 SNEGSKA (reference sequence). Trimming shortened V by 6 bases and J by 1 base, and 11 bases separated the two germline ends. The CDR3 loop spans 13 amino acids. The CDR3 region is CSATRGRTDTQYF. CDR3 DNA (partial): TGCAGTGCCACGAGGGGCCGCACAGATACG.

Notes on this clone: The CDR3 extends 3 residues past the end of the read, so its final part is completed from the germline J gene. The chain joins TRBV5-1 to TRBJ2-4; no firm D call. Per the germline V gene, CDR1 is SGHRS and CDR2 is YFSETQ. The CDR3 loop spans 15 amino acids. CDR3 DNA (partial): TGCGCCAGCAGCTTGGTAGCCGAACTACAAGAGACT. Residues: CASSLVAELQET. The full CDR3 protein reads CASSLVAELQETQYF.

Of note for this clone: The read ends 3 residues early relative to the CDR3; the germline J gene fills the gap. The chain has TRBV7-9 and TRBJ2-1, with 12 bases lining up with TRBD2. The germline gives CDR1 SEHNR, CDR2 FQNEAQ (reference sequence). V was pared by 7 bases and J by 9 bases, with 10 bases of the junction left unmatched. The CDR3 loop spans 15 amino acids. The covered CDR3 bases are TGTGCCAGCACCGAGCGGGCTAGCGGGAGGGGTGAG. Residues: CASTERASGRGE. Given in full, the CDR3 is CASTERASGRGEQFF. The full variable domain, its missing parts supplied by reference TRBV7-9 and TRBJ2-1, is DTGVSQNPRHKITKRGQNVTFRCDPISEHNRLYWYRQTLGQGPEFLTYFQNEAQLEKSRLLSDRFSAERPKGSFSTLEIQRTEQGDSAMYLCASTERASGRGEQFFGPGTRLTVL.

To note about this clone: The CDR3 end lies 3 residues beyond the end of the read and is filled in from the germline J gene. The chain is built from TRBV4-1 and TRBJ2-5; 9 bases are shared with TRBD1. CDR3 length: 15 residues. CDR1 MGHRA and CDR2 YSYEKL come from the germline V gene. V shed 3 bases and J 4 bases; nucleotides not matched to a gene: 6. The sequenced part of the CDR3 DNA is TGCGCCAGCAGCCAGGGACAGGGAAATGGAGAGACC. Translating gives CASSQGQGNGET. The full CDR3 is CASSQGQGNGETQYF.

Of note for this clone: The DNA ends 3 residues before the CDR3 does, and the rest of the CDR3 is filled in from the germline J gene. The J gene is TRBJ2-3, the V gene TRBV7-9; TRBD1 agrees at 7 bases. Germline assignment: CDR1 SEHNR and CDR2 FQNEAQ (reference sequence). This CDR3 contains 14 residues. The sequenced part of the CDR3 DNA is TGTGCCAGCAGCTTAGGGGACAGCCGGAGGCCG. Its protein product is CASSLGDSRRP. The full CDR3 sequence reads CASSLGDSRRPQYF.

On this clone itself: The CDR3 end falls 3 residues outside the read, so it is completed with the germline J gene. The chain is built from TRBV29-1 and TRBJ2-2, with TRBD2 matching over 10 bases. V gave up 5 bases and J gave up 10 bases; unmatched junction bases: 7. The CDR3 is 13 residues long. The germline gives CDR1 SQVTM, CDR2 ANQGSEA. The covered CDR3 bases are TGCAGCGTTCGCGGGACTAGCGCCGAGGAG. Translating it yields CSVRGTSAEE. The full CDR3 sequence reads CSVRGTSAEELFF.

As concerns this clone: The read ends 3 residues before the CDR3 terminus; that terminus is restored from the germline J gene. The V gene is TRBV19, the J gene TRBJ2-3, with a possible D match to TRBD2 (6 bases). The CDR3 is made up of 13 amino acids. V was cut by 8 bases and J by 4 bases, with 13 bases left in between. CDR1 and CDR2 (germline): LNHDA, SQIVND (reference sequence). CDR3 amino acids: CASSARRADTQYF. The CDR3 DNA, read in part, is TGTGCCAGTTCCGCCCGGAGGGCAGATACG.